These T cell receptor beta chains were read from a single sample in a study of blood T cell repertoires in COVID-19. TCRdb keeps only in-frame clones here, not all; method: immunoSEQ multiplex PCR. Among approximately 330,000 clones listed, 90% were seen once. Sequencing was done on a sample of peripheral blood. The receptors originated from a woman in her thirties or forties with COVID-19, enrolled during active disease. CDR3s include the opening cysteine and the closing phenylalanine or tryptophan. A D gene is named only where the DNA matches it firmly. The listing skips clone size in some rows; elsewhere it reads once, few, many or a size class.

TRBV18	once	NA	TRBJ1-1	CASSPPAGENTEAFF	TGTGCCAGCTCACCCCCGGCGGGAGAGAACACTGAAGCTTTCTTT
TRBV23-1	NA	NA	TRBJ1-3	CASSQSRQSDPGNTIYF	TGCGCCAGCAGTCAATCGAGACAGAGCGATCCTGGAAACACCATATATTTT
TRBV7-9	NA	NA	TRBJ1-1	CATSRGAGNTEAFF	TGTGCCACCTCGCGGGGGGCTGGGAACACTGAAGCTTTCTTT
TRBV6-2/TRBV6-3	NA	TRBD1	TRBJ2-6	CASSPTGAGANVLTF	TGTGCCAGCAGTCCAACAGGGGCTGGGGCCAACGTCCTGACTTTC
TRBV4-2	NA	NA	TRBJ1-2	CASSRQQDFNYGYTF	TGTGCCAGCAGCCGCCAACAGGATTTTAACTATGGCTACACCTTC
TRBV5-1	NA	NA	TRBJ2-5	CASSLAWVAETQYF	TGCGCCAGCAGCTTGGCATGGGTAGCAGAGACCCAGTACTTC
TRBV2	once	NA	TRBJ1-2	CASSERGYGYTF	TGTGCCAGCAGTGAACGAGGCTATGGCTACACCTTC
TRBV29-1	NA	TRBD1	TRBJ2-7	CSVEGQWTSEQYF	TGCAGCGTTGAGGGACAGTGGACCTCCGAGCAGTACTTC
TRBV9	few	NA	TRBJ1-2	CASSAYSMGYTF	TGTGCCAGCAGCGCATATTCTATGGGCTACACCTTC
TRBV3-1/TRBV3-2	once	NA	TRBJ1-2	CASSRTGNYGYTF	TGTGCCAGCAGCCGAACAGGGAACTATGGCTACACCTTC
TRBV18	NA	TRBD1	TRBJ2-7	CASSPQGQLSEQYF	TGTGCCAGCTCACCACAGGGACAGCTAAGCGAGCAGTACTTC
TRBV6-6	NA	NA	TRBJ2-1	CASSLGGGSAYNEQFF	TGTGCCAGCAGCCTGGGAGGGGGATCTGCCTACAATGAGCAGTTCTTC
TRBV19	NA	NA	TRBJ1-2	CASSIVQGSRGYTF	TGTGCCAGTAGTATAGTTCAGGGATCGCGAGGCTACACCTTC
TRBV9	NA	TRBD2	TRBJ2-1	CASSVAPGHIAGGRYNEQFF	TGTGCCAGCAGCGTCGCCCCGGGACATATAGCGGGAGGGCGGTACAATGAGCAGTTCTTC
TRBV6-2/TRBV6-3	NA	NA	TRBJ1-1	CASSDQGQREAFF	TGTGCCAGCAGTGACCAGGGACAACGGGAAGCTTTCTTT
TRBV19	NA	TRBD1	TRBJ1-2	CASSHGQGIDGYTF	TGTGCCAGTAGCCATGGACAGGGGATCGATGGCTACACCTTC
TRBV6-6	NA	NA	TRBJ2-4	CASTRGENIQYF	TGTGCCAGCACCCGAGGAGAAAACATTCAGTACTTC
TRBV27	NA	TRBD2	TRBJ2-1	CASSIEVLVPGLAGNVNEQFF	TGTGCCAGCAGTATAGAAGTTCTCGTCCCGGGACTAGCGGGAAACGTCAATGAGCAGTTCTTC